This T cell receptor (beta chain) was recovered during a study of persistence of HIV-infected CD4 T cells (dated by TCRdb to 2019 to 2021). As for the study more broadly: The study isolated CMV- and HIV-1 Gag-responding CD4+ T cells from ART-treated individuals to examine antigen-driven clonal expansion of HIV-1-infected cells. The median time the participants had spent on suppressive ART was 7 to 9 years. Apart from a couple of participants who underwent leukapheresis at a single time point, peripheral blood samples of up to about 180 mL were collected from participants at multiple time points. Proviral sequencing was used to assess clonality among infected cells, whereas TCRbeta sequencing gauged the clonality of all cells within each sorted population. The TCR cluster analysis across participants included roughly eight participants for CMV and roughly 7 participants for Gag. Results and caveats for the whole study, not just this receptor: Few individuals were included in the study, and only a limited range of antigens was tested. Bulk TCR analyses could not be restricted to the rare CMV-responding cells that actually carried HIV-1 proviruses. Antigen-responding cells were enriched for expanded CDR3beta sequences that were degenerate, which suggests that CD4+ responses to CMV and Gag underwent convergent selection. TCRbeta richness in CMV- and Gag-responding cells was significantly lower than in anti-CD3/anti-CD28-responding cells; CMV-responding cells had higher oligoclonality than CD3/CD28-stimulated and Gag-responding cells. Within the same sorted populations, how oligoclonal the TCRs were correlated with how oligoclonal the proviruses were.

From cysteine to phenylalanine, the CDR3 is 15 amino acids long. Just the 45-base CDR3 DNA is kept, in frame starting at base 1. Per the germline V gene (reference sequence), MNHEY is the CDR1 and SMNVEV is the CDR2. The junction shows trimming of 5 bases on V and 10 bases on J, plus 18 bases between the germline ends. In regard to this clone: Its antigen target is currently unknown. No much larger clone is present one base from it, and per-base qualities are unavailable.

The immunoSEQ hsTCRB assay version 4 in survey mode was used to sequence TCRbeta repertoires from genomic DNA. Genomic DNA was diluted to roughly 9.3 ng/uL, and up to 1 ug per sample was used for TCRbeta sequencing. From the authors' description of their analysis: TCRbeta data analysis was done in ImmunoSeq Analyzer 3.0, and diversity was calculated on productive nucleotide rearrangements. Using the Immunarch R package, the improved Chao index served to estimate lower-bound TCR diversity and the Gini coefficient served to estimate clonality. Different nucleotide rearrangements encoding the same CDR3beta amino acid sequence were treated as distinct clonotypes. Differential abundance analysis identified TCRbeta sequences significantly enriched in antigen-responding cells relative to anti-CD3/anti-CD28-activated cells. Using predicted peptide-MHC specificity as the basis, GLIPH2 grouped TCRs into clusters, both for each participant individually and for the merged data sets that combined participants. What TCRdb holds here is the immuneACCESS table cut down to in-frame rearrangements. Part of the clones is not present; checked against another copy, under half of the missing clones reflect an unresolved V gene, and the others are unexplained. V, J and clone size derive from that table, while D and trimming were established from the DNA sequence. In this sample the table shows approximately 35,000 clones, 75% to 85% of which occur a single time. Together, the top ten hold roughly 0.97% of the sample.

The treatment or condition label here, explained by the study, means: suppressive antiretroviral therapy. Cells were stimulated with a pool of overlapping HIV-1 Gag 15-mer peptides at 0.95 to 1 ug per peptide per mL. Memory CD4+ T cells that did not respond, being CD40L-negative, CD69-negative and CD45RO-high, were sorted as memory populations depleted of antigen-responding cells. Participants were HIV-1-infected adults who started suppressive ART during chronic infection. For at least 4 years, the participants' plasma HIV-1 RNA had been undetectable, below 50 copies/mL. To be included, a participant needed positive CMV serology and a CD4+ T cell count above 400 cells/uL. Before stimulation, PBMCs were isolated using density centrifugation and then depleted of CD8+ T cells. Stimulation of CD8-depleted PBMCs was carried out for over 15 hours with anti-CD28/CD49d costimulation, CD40-blocking antibody and enfuvirtide, to prevent new infections. Cell sorting was done on a Beckman Coulter MoFlo Legacy or XDP sorter, and dead cells were excluded with propidium iodide. Genomic DNA was extracted with the QIAamp DNA Mini Kit for samples above one million cells, otherwise with the Quick-DNA Microprep Kit.

The chain employs TRBV27 and TRBJ1-6; TRBD1 is a possible D gene, resting on 5 matching bases. This TCR came from an adult with HIV. The donor label of this sample is uncertain. Sequences were derived from cultured CD4+ T cells from PBMCs, sampled from a patient who received antiretroviral therapy. The meaning of the sample's cell subset or site label: CD40L-CD69- CD45RO-high memory CD4 T cells not responding to Gag peptides. The CDR3 reads CASSRDPQRDSPLHF. Read as DNA, the sequence is TGTGCCAGCAGTCGGGACCCTCAAAGGGACTCACCCCTCCACTTT.